The source of this TCR beta chain is a study of blood T cell repertoires in COVID-19. Study-wide context: From T cells, B-cell-depleted T cells, or PBMCs came the material, which was cDNA or gDNA.

This clone was counted once. Trimming pared 1 base from V and 0 bases from J, leaving 4 bases between. Germline V CDR1 and CDR2: MGHRA, YSYEKL. CDR3 length: 14 residues. The study recruited people aged roughly 18 to 95 years across about 25 US areas. Cohort 3 recovery required two negative PCRs, clearance, or symptom resolution. Assay used: immunoSEQ multiplex PCR; TCRdb lists only in-frame clones, some missing. The table has 200,000 to 300,000 clones, around nine tenths seen once. This sequence originates from a woman aged 30 to 39 who had recovered from COVID-19. The chain recombines TRBV4-1 with TRBJ1-5; D uncertain. Material: PBMCs or T cells enriched from blood (not recorded which). CDR3 loop: CASSQVISNQPQHF. CDR3 in DNA: TGCGCCAGCAGCCAAGTTATTAGCAATCAGCCCCAGCATTTT.